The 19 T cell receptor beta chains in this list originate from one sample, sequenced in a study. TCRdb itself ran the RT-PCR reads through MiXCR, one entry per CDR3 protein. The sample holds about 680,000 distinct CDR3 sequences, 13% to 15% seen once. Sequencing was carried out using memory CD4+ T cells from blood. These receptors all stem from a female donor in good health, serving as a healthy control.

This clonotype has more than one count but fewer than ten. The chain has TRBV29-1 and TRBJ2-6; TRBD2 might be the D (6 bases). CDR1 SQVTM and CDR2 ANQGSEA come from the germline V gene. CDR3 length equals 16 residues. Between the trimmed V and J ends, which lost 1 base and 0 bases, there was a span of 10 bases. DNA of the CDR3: TGCAGCGTTGAAGGTGGGGGGAGCTCTGGGGCCAACGTCCTGACTTTC. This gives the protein CSVEGGGSSGANVLTF.

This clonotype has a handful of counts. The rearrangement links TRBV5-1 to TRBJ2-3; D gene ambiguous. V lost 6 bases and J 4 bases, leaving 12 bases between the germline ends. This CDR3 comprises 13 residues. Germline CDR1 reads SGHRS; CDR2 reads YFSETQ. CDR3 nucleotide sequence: TGCGCCAGCAACAAGGGCGAGGCAGATACGCAGTATTTT. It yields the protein CASNKGEADTQYF.

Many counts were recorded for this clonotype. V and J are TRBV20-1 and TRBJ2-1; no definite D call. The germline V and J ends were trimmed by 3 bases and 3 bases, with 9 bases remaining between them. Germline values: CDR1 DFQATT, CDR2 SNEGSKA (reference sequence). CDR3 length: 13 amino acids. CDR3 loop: CSASDWGYNEQFF. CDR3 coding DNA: TGCAGTGCTAGCGATTGGGGCTACAATGAGCAGTTCTTC.

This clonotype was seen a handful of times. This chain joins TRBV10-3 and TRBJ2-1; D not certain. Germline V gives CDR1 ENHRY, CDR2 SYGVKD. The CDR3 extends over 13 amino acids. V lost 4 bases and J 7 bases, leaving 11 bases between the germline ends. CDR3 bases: TGTGCCATCAGTGGGCCCAATGCTAATGAGCAGTTCTTC. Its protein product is CAISGPNANEQFF.

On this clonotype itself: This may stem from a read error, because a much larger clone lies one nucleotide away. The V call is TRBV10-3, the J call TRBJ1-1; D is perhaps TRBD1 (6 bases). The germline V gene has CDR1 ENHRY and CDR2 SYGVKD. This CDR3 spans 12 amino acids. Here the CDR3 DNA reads TGTGCCACCCGAAACGGGGGCACTGAAGCTTACTTT. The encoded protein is CATRNGGTEAYF.

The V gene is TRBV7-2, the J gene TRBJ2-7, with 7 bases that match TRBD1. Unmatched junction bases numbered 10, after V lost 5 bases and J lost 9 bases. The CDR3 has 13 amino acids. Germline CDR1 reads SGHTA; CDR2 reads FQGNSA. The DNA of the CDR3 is TGTGCCAGCAGCCAGGGGGAGCTAGCCGGGCAGTACTTC. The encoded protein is CASSQGELAGQYF.

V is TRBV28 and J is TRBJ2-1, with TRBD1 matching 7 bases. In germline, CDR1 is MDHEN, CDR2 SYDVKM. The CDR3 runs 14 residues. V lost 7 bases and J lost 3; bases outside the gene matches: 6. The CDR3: CASTMGQYYNEQFF. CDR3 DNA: TGTGCCAGCACCATGGGACAGTACTACAATGAGCAGTTCTTC.

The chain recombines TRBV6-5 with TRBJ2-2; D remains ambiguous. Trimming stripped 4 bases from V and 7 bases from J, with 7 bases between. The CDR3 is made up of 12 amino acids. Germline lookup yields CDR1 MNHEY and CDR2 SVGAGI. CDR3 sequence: CASSLVFGELFF. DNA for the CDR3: TGTGCCAGCAGTTTGGTTTTCGGGGAGCTGTTTTTT.

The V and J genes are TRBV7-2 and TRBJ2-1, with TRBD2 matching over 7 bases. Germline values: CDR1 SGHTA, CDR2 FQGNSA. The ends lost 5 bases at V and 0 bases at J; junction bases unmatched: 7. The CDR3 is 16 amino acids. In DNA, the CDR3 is TGTGCCAGCAGCCCAAACGCGGGGGTCTCCTACAATGAGCAGTTCTTC. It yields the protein CASSPNAGVSYNEQFF.

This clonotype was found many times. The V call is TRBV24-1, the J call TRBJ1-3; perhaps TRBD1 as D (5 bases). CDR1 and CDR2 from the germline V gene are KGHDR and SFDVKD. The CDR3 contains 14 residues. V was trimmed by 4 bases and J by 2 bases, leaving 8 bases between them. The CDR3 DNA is TGTGCCACCAGTGACGGGACTGCTGGAAACACCATATATTTT. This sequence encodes CATSDGTAGNTIYF.

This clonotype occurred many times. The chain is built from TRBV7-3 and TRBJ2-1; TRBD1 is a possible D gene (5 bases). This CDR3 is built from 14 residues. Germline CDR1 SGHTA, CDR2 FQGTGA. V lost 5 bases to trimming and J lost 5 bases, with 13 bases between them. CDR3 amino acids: CASSRDQGNNEQFF. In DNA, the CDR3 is TGTGCCAGCAGCCGAGATCAGGGTAACAATGAGCAGTTCTTC.

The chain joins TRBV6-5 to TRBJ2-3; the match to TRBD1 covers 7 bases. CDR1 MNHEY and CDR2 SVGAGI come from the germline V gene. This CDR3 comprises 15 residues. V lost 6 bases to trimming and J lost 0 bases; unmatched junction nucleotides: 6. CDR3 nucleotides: TGTGCCAGCAGACGGACAGGAACTAGCACAGATACGCAGTATTTT. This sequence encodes CASRRTGTSTDTQYF.

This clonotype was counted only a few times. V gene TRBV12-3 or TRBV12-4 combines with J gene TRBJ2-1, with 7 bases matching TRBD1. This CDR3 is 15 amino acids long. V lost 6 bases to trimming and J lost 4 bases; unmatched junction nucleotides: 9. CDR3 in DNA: TGTGCCAGCAGCACCCAGGGACAGCGGTACAATGAGCAGTTCTTC. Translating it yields CASSTQGQRYNEQFF.

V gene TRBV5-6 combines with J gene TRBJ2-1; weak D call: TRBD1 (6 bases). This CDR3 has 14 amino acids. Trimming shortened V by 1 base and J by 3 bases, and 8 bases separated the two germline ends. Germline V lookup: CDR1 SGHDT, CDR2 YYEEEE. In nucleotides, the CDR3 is TGTGCCAGCAGCTTGAAGGGGGACTACAATGAGCAGTTCTTC. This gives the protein CASSLKGDYNEQFF. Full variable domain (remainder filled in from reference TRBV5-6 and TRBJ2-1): DAGVTQSPTHLIKTRGQQVTLRCSPKSGHDTVSWYQQALGQGPQFIFQYYEEEERQRGNFPDRFSGHQFPNYSSELNVNALLLGDSALYLCASSLKGDYNEQFFGPGTRLTVL.

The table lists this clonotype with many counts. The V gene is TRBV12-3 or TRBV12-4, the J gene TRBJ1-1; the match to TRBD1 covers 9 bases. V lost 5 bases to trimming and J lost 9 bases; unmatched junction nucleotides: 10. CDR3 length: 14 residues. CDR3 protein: CASSVGQGRQKAFF. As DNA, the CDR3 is TGTGCCAGCAGTGTCGGACAGGGGAGACAAAAAGCTTTCTTT.

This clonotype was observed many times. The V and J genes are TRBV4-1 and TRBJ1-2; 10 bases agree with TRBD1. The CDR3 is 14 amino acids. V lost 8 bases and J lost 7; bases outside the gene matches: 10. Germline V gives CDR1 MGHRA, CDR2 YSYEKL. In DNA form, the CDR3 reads TGCGCCAGCCAAGCCCGACAGGGGGCACTTGGCTACACCTTC. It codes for CASQARQGALGYTF.

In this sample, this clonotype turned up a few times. CDR3 sequence: CSAQSGDQPQHF. CDR3 DNA sequence: TGCAGTGCTCAGTCAGGGGATCAGCCCCAGCATTTT. The V and J genes are TRBV20-1 and TRBJ1-5; D is perhaps TRBD1 (6 bases). Per the germline V gene, CDR1 is DFQATT and CDR2 is SNEGSKA (reference sequence). This CDR3 has 12 residues. Trimming shortened V by 5 bases and J by 5 bases, and 10 bases separated the two germline ends.

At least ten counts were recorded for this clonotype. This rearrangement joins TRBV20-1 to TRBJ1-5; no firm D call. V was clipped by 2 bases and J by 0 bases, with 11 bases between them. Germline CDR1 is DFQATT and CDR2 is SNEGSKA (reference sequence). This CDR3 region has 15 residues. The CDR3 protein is CSARYLDHSNQPQHF. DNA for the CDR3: TGCAGTGCTAGATATTTAGACCATAGCAATCAGCCCCAGCATTTT.

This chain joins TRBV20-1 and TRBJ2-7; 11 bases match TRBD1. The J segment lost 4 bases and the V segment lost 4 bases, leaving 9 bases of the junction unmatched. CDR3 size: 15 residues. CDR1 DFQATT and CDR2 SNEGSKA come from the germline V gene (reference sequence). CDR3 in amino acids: CSATPGQGDGYEQYF. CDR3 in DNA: TGCAGTGCTACCCCGGGACAGGGGGATGGATACGAGCAGTACTTC.